This T cell receptor (beta chain) was recorded in a study of blood T cells in healthy people across ages. The wider study: The capture of about one barcoded beta molecule per two T cells was achieved by template switching.

In germline, CDR1 is LGHDT, CDR2 YNNKEL (reference sequence). Trimming cost V 1 base and J 5 bases; bases outside gene matches: 3. The CDR3 is 15 amino acids. A sample-barcoded 5' primer and a J-beta primer mix were used in a second PCR of about 7 to 12 cycles. Each cDNA molecule received a tag from a template-switch adaptor that had 12 random nucleotides. One entry per CDR3 protein results from TCRdb running MiXCR on the 5' RACE reads. This sample yields 1.5 million or so distinct CDR3 sequences, of which approximately 40% are seen a single time; 7.9% belongs to the top ten. V usage is TRBV3-1 and J usage is TRBJ2-1; 9 positions match TRBD2. Sequencing was performed on blood. The sequence came from a woman aged 18 to 35 in good health. CDR3 region: CASSQGGGVNNEQFF. The CDR3 nucleotides are TGTGCCAGCAGCCAAGGCGGGGGGGTAAACAATGAGCAGTTCTTC.